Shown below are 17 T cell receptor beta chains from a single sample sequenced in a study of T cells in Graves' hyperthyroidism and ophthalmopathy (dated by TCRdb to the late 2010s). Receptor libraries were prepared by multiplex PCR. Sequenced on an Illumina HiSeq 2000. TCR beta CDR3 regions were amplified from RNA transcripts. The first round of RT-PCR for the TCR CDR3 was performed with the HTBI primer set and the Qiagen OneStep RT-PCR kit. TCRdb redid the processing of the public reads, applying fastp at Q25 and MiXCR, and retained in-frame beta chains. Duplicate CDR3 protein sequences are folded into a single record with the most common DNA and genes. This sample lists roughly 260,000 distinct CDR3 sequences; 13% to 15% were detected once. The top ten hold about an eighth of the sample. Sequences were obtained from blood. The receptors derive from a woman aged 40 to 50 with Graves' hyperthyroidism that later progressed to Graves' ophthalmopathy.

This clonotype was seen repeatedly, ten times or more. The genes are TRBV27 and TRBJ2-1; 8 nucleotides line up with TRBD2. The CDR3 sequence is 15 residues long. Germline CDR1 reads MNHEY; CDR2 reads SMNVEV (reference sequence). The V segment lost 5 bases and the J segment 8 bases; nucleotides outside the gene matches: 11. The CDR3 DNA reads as TGTGCCAGCAGTAGTTATCGAGCGGGAGCCGATGAGCAGTTCTTC. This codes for CASSSYRAGADEQFF.

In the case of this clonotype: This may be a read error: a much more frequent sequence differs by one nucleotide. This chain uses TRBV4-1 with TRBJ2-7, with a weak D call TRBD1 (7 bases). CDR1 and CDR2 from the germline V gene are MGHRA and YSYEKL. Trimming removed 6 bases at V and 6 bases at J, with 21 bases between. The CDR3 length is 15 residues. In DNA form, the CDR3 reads TGCGCCAGCAGGAAGACAGGGACTCGGGTTGGCGAGCAGTACTTC. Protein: CASRKTGTRVGEQYF.

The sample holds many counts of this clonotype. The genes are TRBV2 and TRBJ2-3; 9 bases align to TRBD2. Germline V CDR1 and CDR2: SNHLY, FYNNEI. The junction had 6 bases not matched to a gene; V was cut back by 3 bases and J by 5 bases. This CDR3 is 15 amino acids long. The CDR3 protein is CASSDIAGAGDTQYF. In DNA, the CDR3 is TGTGCCAGCAGTGACATAGCGGGAGCGGGAGATACGCAGTATTTT.

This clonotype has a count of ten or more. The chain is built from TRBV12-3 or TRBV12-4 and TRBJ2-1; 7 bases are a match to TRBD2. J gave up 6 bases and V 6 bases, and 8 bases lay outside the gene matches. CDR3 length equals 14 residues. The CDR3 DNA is TGTGCCAGCAGCGACGGGACTACCCTCAATGAGCAGTTCTTC. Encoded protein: CASSDGTTLNEQFF.

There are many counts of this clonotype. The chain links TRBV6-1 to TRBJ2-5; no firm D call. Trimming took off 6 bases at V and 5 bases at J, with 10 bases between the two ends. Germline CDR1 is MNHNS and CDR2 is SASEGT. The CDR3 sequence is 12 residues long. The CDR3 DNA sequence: TGTGCCAGCAGATCAGTTCCGGAGACCCAGTACTTC. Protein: CASRSVPETQYF.

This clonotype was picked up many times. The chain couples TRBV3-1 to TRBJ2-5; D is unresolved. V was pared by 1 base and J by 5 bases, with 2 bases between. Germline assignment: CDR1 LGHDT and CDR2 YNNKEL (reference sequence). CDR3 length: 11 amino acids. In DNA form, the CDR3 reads TGTGCCAGCAGCCAAGGGGAGACCCAGTACTTC. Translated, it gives CASSQGETQYF.

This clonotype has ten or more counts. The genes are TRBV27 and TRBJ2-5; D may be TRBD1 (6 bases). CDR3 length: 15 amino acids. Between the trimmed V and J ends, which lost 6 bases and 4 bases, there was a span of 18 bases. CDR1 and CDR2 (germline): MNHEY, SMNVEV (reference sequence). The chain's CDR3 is CASSRRTATGETQYF. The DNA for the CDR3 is TGTGCCAGCAGCCGCCGGACAGCCACCGGAGAGACCCAGTACTTC.

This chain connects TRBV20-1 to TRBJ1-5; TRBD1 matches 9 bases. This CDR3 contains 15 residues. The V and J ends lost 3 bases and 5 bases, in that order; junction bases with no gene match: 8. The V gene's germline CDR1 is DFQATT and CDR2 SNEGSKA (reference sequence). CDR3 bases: TGCAGTGCTAGGGGACAGGGTTCGGTGGATCAGCCCCAGCATTTT. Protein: CSARGQGSVDQPQHF.

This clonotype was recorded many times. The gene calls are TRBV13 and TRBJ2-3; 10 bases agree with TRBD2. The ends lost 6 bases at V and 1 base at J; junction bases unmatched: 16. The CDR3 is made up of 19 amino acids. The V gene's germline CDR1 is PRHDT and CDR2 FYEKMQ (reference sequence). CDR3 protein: CASSSSGLADEKGTDTQYF. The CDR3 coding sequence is TGTGCCAGCAGTTCGTCAGGACTAGCGGACGAGAAAGGCACAGATACGCAGTATTTT.

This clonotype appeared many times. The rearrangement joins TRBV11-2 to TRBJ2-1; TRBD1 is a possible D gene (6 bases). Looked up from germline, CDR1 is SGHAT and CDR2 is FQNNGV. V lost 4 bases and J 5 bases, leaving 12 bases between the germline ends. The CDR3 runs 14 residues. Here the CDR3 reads CASSSWTVNNEQFF. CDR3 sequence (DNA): TGTGCCAGCAGCTCCTGGACAGTTAACAATGAGCAGTTCTTC.

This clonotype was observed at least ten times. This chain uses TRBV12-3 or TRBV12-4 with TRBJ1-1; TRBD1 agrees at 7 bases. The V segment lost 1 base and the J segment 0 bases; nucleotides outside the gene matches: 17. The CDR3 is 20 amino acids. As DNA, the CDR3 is TGTGCCAGCAGTTTAGATCACAGGGGTCTATTACTTGACATGAACACTGAAGCTTTCTTT. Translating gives CASSLDHRGLLLDMNTEAFF.

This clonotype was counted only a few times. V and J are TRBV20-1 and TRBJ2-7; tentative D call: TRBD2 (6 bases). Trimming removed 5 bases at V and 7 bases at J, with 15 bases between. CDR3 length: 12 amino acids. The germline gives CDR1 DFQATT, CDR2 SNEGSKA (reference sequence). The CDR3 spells CSASKGRQEQYF. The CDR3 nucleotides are TGCAGTGCTTCAAAAGGGAGGCAGGAGCAGTACTTC.

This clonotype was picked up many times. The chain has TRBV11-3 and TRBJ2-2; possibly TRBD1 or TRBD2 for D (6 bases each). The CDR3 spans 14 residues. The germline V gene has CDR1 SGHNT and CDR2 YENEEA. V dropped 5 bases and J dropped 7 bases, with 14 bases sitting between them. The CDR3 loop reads CASSPGGRGGELFF. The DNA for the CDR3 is TGTGCCAGCAGCCCCGGGGGCCGTGGCGGGGAGCTGTTTTTT.

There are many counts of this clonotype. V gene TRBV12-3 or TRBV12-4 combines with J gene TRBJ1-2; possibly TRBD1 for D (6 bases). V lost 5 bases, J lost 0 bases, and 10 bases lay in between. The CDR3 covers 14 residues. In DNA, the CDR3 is TGTGCCAGCAGTATCAGACAGGCTAACTATGGCTACACCTTC. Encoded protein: CASSIRQANYGYTF.

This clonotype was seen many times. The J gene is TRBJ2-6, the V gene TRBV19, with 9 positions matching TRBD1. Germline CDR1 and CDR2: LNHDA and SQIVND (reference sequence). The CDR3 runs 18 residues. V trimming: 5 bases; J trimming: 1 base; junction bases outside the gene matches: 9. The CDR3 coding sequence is TGTGCCAGTAGTTCACCCGGGACAGGGTATTCTGGGGCCAACGTCCTGACTTTC. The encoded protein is CASSSPGTGYSGANVLTF.

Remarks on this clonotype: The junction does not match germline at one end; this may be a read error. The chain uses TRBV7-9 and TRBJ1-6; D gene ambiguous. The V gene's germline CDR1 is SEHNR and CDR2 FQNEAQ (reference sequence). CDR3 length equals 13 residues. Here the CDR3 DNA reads TGTGCCAGCAGCTTAGGGGCTAATTCACTCCTCCACTTT. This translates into CASSLGANSLLHF.

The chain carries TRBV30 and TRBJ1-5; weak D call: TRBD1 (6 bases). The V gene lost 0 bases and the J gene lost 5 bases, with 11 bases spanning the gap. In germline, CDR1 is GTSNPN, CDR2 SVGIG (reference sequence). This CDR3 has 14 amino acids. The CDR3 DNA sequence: TGTGCCTGGAGTGTACAGGCAGGGGATCAGCCCCAGCATTTT. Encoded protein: CAWSVQAGDQPQHF. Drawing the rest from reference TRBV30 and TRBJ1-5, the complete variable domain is SQTIHQWPATLVQPVGSPLSLECTVEGTSNPNLYWYRQAAGRGLQLLFYSVGIGQISSEVPQNLSASRPQDRQFILSSKKLLLSDSGFYLCAWSVQAGDQPQHFGDGTRLSIL.